These 22 T cell receptor beta chains share one sample of origin, sequenced in a study of blood T cell repertoires in COVID-19. The assay was immunoSEQ multiplex PCR, and TCRdb's table has in-frame clones only and misses some. This repertoire shows roughly 40,000 clones, around 90% found once; its top ten account for roughly 1.4%. Sequencing used peripheral blood. The receptors shown here come from a woman aged 40 to 50 with acute or convalescent COVID-19.

The J gene is TRBJ1-3, the V gene TRBV2; TRBD1 aligns across 9 bases. The CDR3 is 14 amino acids. Germline V gene sequence: CDR1 SNHLY, CDR2 FYNNEI. Trimming at V came to 7 bases and at J to 7 bases, leaving 8 bases not matched to a gene. Written as DNA, the CDR3 is TGTGCCAGCACCTCGACAGGGGGGATCAACACCATATATTTT. Translated, it gives CASTSTGGINTIYF.

V gene TRBV28 combines with J gene TRBJ1-2; TRBD1 aligns across 7 bases. Looked up from germline, CDR1 is MDHEN and CDR2 is SYDVKM. V lost 8 bases to trimming and J lost 5 bases; unmatched junction nucleotides: 11. The CDR3 has 14 amino acids. The CDR3 protein is CASLLGGTAYGYTF. DNA for the CDR3: TGTGCCAGCCTCTTGGGCGGGACAGCATATGGCTACACCTTC.

V gene TRBV7-9 combines with J gene TRBJ1-2; 7 bases map to TRBD1. Trimming at V came to 1 base and at J to 0 bases, leaving 2 bases not matched to a gene. The CDR3 has 15 residues. The germline CDR1 and CDR2 sequences are SEHNR and FQNEAQ (reference sequence). The DNA for the CDR3 is TGTGCCAGCAGCTTAGGGGACAGAACTAACTATGGCTACACCTTC. Protein: CASSLGDRTNYGYTF.

The V call is TRBV11-3, the J call TRBJ2-3; 7 bases are shared with TRBD2. The length of the CDR3 is 15 residues. Trimming cost V 2 bases and J 2 bases; bases outside gene matches: 4. In germline, CDR1 is SGHNT, CDR2 YENEEA. The CDR3 DNA follows: TGTGCCAGCAGCTTACGGGGAGGGACCACAGATACGCAGTATTTT. This codes for CASSLRGGTTDTQYF.

This chain joins TRBV6-5 and TRBJ1-3; 8 bases fit TRBD1. This CDR3 contains 15 residues. Germline CDR1 MNHEY, CDR2 SVGAGI. Unmatched junction bases numbered 8, after V lost 6 bases and J lost 4 bases. The CDR3 coding sequence is TGTGCCAGCAGCCCGAACCGGGACAGGGGAAACACCATATATTTT. Translating it yields CASSPNRDRGNTIYF.

This chain links TRBV5-4 with TRBJ2-2; 8 bases align to TRBD2. In germline, CDR1 is SGHNT, CDR2 YYREEE (reference sequence). J gave up 4 bases and V 9 bases, and 11 bases lay outside the gene matches. This CDR3 is built from 15 residues. CDR3 sequence (DNA): TGTGCCACCAACCGCGGGGGGCGCAGCACCGGGGAGCTGTTTTTT. It is translated as CATNRGGRSTGELFF.

This clone came up a few times. J is TRBJ2-7 and V is TRBV12-3 or TRBV12-4; D may be TRBD2 (5 bases). The CDR3 is 12 residues long. V gave up 6 bases and J gave up 3 bases, with 9 bases separating them. CDR3 in amino acids: CASSRGLYEQYF. CDR3 DNA sequence: TGTGCCAGCAGCCGTGGACTCTACGAGCAGTACTTC.

This chain connects TRBV5-5 to TRBJ1-6, with 9 positions matching TRBD1. V lost 2 bases, J lost 7 bases, and 1 base stayed unmatched. This CDR3 has 14 residues. The V gene's germline CDR1 is SGHKS and CDR2 YYEKEE (reference sequence). In DNA, the CDR3 is TGTGCCAGCAGCTTCACAGGGGGCAATTCACCCCTCCACTTT. Translating gives CASSFTGGNSPLHF.

This clone was counted only a few times. The chain combines TRBV28 with TRBJ2-3, with 7 bases fitting TRBD2. The germline V gene has CDR1 MDHEN and CDR2 SYDVKM. J was trimmed by 6 bases and V by 6 bases; bases with no gene match: 15. This CDR3 comprises 16 residues. The CDR3 here is CASSPFTGGRTDTQYF. CDR3 DNA: TGTGCCAGCAGCCCCTTTACGGGCGGGAGAACGGATACGCAGTATTTT.

The chain is built from TRBV4-1 and TRBJ1-6; no clear D. This CDR3 spans 15 amino acids. Trimming shortened V by 1 base and J by 12 bases, and 16 bases separated the two germline ends. The germline V gene encodes CDR1 MGHRA and CDR2 YSYEKL. The CDR3 loop is CASSQASGLSGPLHF. CDR3 DNA sequence: TGCGCCAGCAGCCAAGCTTCGGGTTTGAGCGGACCCCTCCACTTT.

The chain employs TRBV2 and TRBJ1-2; 7 nucleotides align to TRBD1. V shed 2 bases and J 7 bases; nucleotides not matched to a gene: 7. The germline CDR1 and CDR2 sequences are SNHLY and FYNNEI. CDR3 length equals 14 residues. CDR3 bases: TGTGCCAGCAGTGAAAGCAGGGGGGAAGGTGGCTACACCTTC. Amino acid sequence: CASSESRGEGGYTF.

V is TRBV5-6 and J is TRBJ1-3; TRBD1 matches 11 bases. V shed 4 bases, J shed 0 bases, and the junction held 9 bases outside the gene matches. There are 18 residues in the CDR3. Germline V gene lookup returns CDR1 SGHDT and CDR2 YYEEEE. The chain's CDR3 is CASSLGTGGAFSGNTIYF. CDR3 DNA: TGTGCCAGCAGCCTCGGGACAGGGGGTGCATTCTCTGGAAACACCATATATTTT.

CDR3 loop: CASSLRSSGRGNEQFF. The DNA for the CDR3 is TGTGCCAGCAGCTTAAGGTCCAGCGGGAGGGGCAATGAGCAGTTCTTC. The J gene is TRBJ2-1, the V gene TRBV7-3, with 10 bases lining up with TRBD2. The CDR3 is 16 residues long. V shed 1 base and J 6 bases; nucleotides not matched to a gene: 6. Germline values: CDR1 SGHTA, CDR2 FQGTGA. The complete variable domain, with remaining parts taken from reference TRBV7-3 and TRBJ2-1, reads GAGVSQTPSNKVTEKGKYVELRCDPISGHTALYWYRQSLGQGPEFLIYFQGTGAADDSGLPNDRFFAVRPEGSVSTLKIQRTERGDSAVYLCASSLRSSGRGNEQFFGPGTRLTVL.

The DNA of the CDR3 is TGTGCCATCAGTCTACCCCCTCCCGGGGAGCTGTTTTTT. Protein product: CAISLPPPGELFF. The gene calls are TRBV10-3 and TRBJ2-2; D is uncertain. This CDR3 comprises 13 residues. Trimming pared 5 bases from V and 6 bases from J, leaving 10 bases between. Germline V gives CDR1 ENHRY, CDR2 SYGVKD.

V usage is TRBV5-5 and J usage is TRBJ1-3; 7 bases map to TRBD1. The CDR3 contains 17 residues. J lost 0 bases, V lost 4 bases, and 10 bases had no gene match. Per the germline V gene, CDR1 is SGHKS and CDR2 is YYEKEE (reference sequence). CDR3 DNA: TGTGCCAGCAGCCTGGTACCGGGGACAGTCTCTGGAAACACCATATATTTT. Residues: CASSLVPGTVSGNTIYF. The full variable domain, in which reference TRBV5-5 and TRBJ1-3 provide the parts outside the CDR3, is DAGVTQSPTHLIKTRGQQVTLRCSPISGHKSVSWYQQVLGQGPQFIFQYYEKEERGRGNFPDRFSARQFPNYSSELNVNALLLGDSALYLCASSLVPGTVSGNTIYFGEGSWLTVV.

The rearrangement links TRBV19 to TRBJ1-5; possible D gene TRBD1, 6 bases. Trimming stripped 3 bases from V and 2 bases from J, with 14 bases between. The CDR3 has 16 amino acids. Per germline, CDR1 LNHDA and CDR2 SQIVND (reference sequence). CDR3 region: CASSMGASGGNQPQHF. CDR3 in DNA: TGTGCCAGTAGTATGGGGGCCAGCGGTGGCAATCAGCCCCAGCATTTT.

The chain is built from TRBV18 and TRBJ2-7; D is ambiguous. From germline, CDR1 is KGHSH and CDR2 LQKENI. This CDR3 has 13 amino acids. V lost 5 bases and J lost 3, with 11 bases in between. The CDR3 DNA sequence: TGTGCCAGCTCAACTTACGGAGACTACGAGCAGTACTTC. It yields the protein CASSTYGDYEQYF.

This clone was observed a single time. This rearrangement joins TRBV5-6 to TRBJ2-3, with TRBD2 identical over 13 bases. The V segment lost 6 bases and the J segment 2 bases; nucleotides outside the gene matches: 9. From germline, CDR1 is SGHDT and CDR2 YYEEEE. The CDR3 length is 17 residues. The CDR3 DNA reads TGTGCCAGCACCCCGACTAGCGGGGGGTTCTACACAGATACGCAGTATTTT. Protein product: CASTPTSGGFYTDTQYF.

The chain uses TRBV28 and TRBJ2-2; the match to TRBD1 covers 8 bases. Germline V gives CDR1 MDHEN, CDR2 SYDVKM. There are 15 residues in the CDR3. V was clipped by 6 bases and J by 1 base; unmatched bases: 4. The CDR3 region has the DNA TGTGCCAGCAGCCCGGGACAGGTGAACACCGGGGAGCTGTTTTTT. Protein sequence: CASSPGQVNTGELFF. The full variable domain, in which reference TRBV28 and TRBJ2-2 provide the parts outside the CDR3, is DVKVTQSSRYLVKRTGEKVFLECVQDMDHENMFWYRQDPGLGLRLIYFSYDVKMKEKGDIPEGYSVSREKKERFSLILESASTNQTSMYLCASSPGQVNTGELFFGEGSRLTVL.

The chain links TRBV9 to TRBJ2-2, with D maybe TRBD1 (5 bases). Germline V gene data show CDR1 as SGDLS and CDR2 as YYNGEE. V was shortened by 1 base and J by 1 base, with 11 bases between the two germline ends. The CDR3 runs to 16 residues. CDR3 sequence reads: CASSVSDRWNTGELFF. In DNA form, the CDR3 reads TGTGCCAGCAGCGTAAGTGACAGATGGAACACCGGGGAGCTGTTTTTT. The full variable domain, with the rest looked up from reference TRBV9 and TRBJ2-2, is DSGVTQTPKHLITATGQRVTLRCSPRSGDLSVYWYQQSLDQGLQFLIQYYNGEERAKGNILERFSAQQFPDLHSELNLSSLELGDSALYFCASSVSDRWNTGELFFGEGSRLTVL.

The CDR3 nucleotides are TGTGCCAGCCAGGAGTGGGGCGTATTAGAAAAACTGTTTTTT. Protein product: CASQEWGVLEKLFF. V is TRBV5-6 and J is TRBJ1-4, with TRBD1 as a possible D gene (5 bases). V gave up 7 bases and J gave up 8 bases, with 18 bases separating them. Germline V CDR1 and CDR2: SGHDT, YYEEEE. CDR3 length: 14 amino acids.

The CDR3 loop reads CASSYMNTEAFF. The CDR3 DNA reads TGTGCCAGCAGCTACATGAACACTGAAGCTTTCTTT. The chain links TRBV5-6 to TRBJ1-1; unclear D gene. CDR1 and CDR2 (germline): SGHDT, YYEEEE. The CDR3 runs 12 residues. Between the trimmed V and J ends, which lost 3 bases and 0 bases, there was a span of 3 bases.